This TCR beta chain was retrieved from a study of CD8+ T cells in alopecia areata. Study findings and constraints: Scalp samples also contribute reads from the resident alphabeta T cells found in normal skin.

For this clone: Antigen specificity is unknown.

The sequencing template was cDNA reverse transcribed from extracted RNA. Using immunoSEQ multiplex PCR, the repertoire was profiled, and TCRdb retains in-frame clones only, with some absent. The sample carries 150,000 to 200,000 clones, roughly 50% recorded once. The CDR3 runs to 13 residues. Trimming removed 5 bases from V and 4 bases from J; junction bases left unmatched: 2. Germline lookup yields CDR1 SGHTA and CDR2 FQGNSA. The sequence was obtained from a human donor in good health. V and J are TRBV7-2 and TRBJ2-1, with 7 bases aligning to TRBD1. Sequencing input: CD4+ T cells sorted from blood. CDR3 coding DNA: TGTGCCAGCAGCAGGGGACAGTACAATGAGCAGTTCTTC. It is translated as CASSRGQYNEQFF.